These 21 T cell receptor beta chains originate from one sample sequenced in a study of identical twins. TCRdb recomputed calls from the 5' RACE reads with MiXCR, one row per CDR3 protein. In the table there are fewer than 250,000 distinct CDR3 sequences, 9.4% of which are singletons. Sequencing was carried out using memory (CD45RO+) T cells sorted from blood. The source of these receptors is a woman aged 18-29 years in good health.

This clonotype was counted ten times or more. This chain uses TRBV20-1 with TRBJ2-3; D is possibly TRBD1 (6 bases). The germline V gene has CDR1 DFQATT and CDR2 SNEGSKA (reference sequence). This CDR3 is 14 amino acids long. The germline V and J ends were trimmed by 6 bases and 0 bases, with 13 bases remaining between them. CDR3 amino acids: CSALLGASTDTQYF. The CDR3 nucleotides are TGCAGTGCCCTTCTGGGGGCTAGCACAGATACGCAGTATTTT.

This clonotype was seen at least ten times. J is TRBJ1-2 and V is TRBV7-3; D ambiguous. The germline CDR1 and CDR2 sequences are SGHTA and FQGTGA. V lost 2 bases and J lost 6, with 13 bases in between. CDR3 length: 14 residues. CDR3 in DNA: TGTGCCAGCAGCTTATCCTCTAGGGAAGATGGCTACACCTTC. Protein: CASSLSSREDGYTF. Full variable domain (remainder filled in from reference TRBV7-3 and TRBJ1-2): GAGVSQTPSNKVTEKGKYVELRCDPISGHTALYWYRQSLGQGPEFLIYFQGTGAADDSGLPNDRFFAVRPEGSVSTLKIQRTERGDSAVYLCASSLSSREDGYTFGSGTRLTVV.

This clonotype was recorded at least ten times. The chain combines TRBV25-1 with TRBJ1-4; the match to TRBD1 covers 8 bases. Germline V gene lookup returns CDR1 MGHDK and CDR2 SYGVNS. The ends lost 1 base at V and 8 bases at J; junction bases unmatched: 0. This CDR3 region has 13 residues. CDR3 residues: CASSEWTGEKLFF. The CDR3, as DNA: TGTGCCAGCAGTGAATGGACAGGGGAAAAACTGTTTTTT.

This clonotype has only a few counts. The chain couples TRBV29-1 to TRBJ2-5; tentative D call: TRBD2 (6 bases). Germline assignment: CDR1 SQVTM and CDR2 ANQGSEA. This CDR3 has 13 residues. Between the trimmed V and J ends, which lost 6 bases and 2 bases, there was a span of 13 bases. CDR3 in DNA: TGCAGCGTCCCATTAGCGGAACAAGAGACCCAGTACTTC. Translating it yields CSVPLAEQETQYF. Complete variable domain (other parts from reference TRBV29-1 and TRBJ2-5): SAVISQKPSRDICQRGTSLTIQCQVDSQVTMMFWYRQQPGQSLTLIATANQGSEATYESGFVIDKFPISRPNLTFSTLTVSNMSPEDSSIYLCSVPLAEQETQYFGPGTRLLVL.

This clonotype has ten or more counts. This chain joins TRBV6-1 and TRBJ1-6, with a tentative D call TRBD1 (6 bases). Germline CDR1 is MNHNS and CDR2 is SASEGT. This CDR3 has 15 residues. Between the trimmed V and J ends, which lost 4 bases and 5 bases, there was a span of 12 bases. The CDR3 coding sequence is TGTGCCAGCAGTGTGGGGACAAGTGATAATTCACCCCTCCACTTT. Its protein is CASSVGTSDNSPLHF.

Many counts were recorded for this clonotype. This CDR3 reads CASSPDRAAKNEAFF. As DNA, the CDR3 is TGTGCCAGCAGCCCAGACAGGGCGGCCAAGAATGAAGCTTTCTTT. V and J are TRBV12-3 or TRBV12-4 and TRBJ1-1, with 7 bases lining up with TRBD1. Trimming at V came to 6 bases and at J to 7 bases, leaving 14 bases not matched to a gene. The CDR3 runs 15 residues.

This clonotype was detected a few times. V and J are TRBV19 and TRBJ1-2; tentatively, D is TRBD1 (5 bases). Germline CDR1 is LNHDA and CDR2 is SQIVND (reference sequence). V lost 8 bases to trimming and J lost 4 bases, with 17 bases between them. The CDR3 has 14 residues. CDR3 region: CASRPLDTSYGYTF. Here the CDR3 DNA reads TGTGCCAGTCGTCCCTTGGACACATCCTATGGCTACACCTTC.

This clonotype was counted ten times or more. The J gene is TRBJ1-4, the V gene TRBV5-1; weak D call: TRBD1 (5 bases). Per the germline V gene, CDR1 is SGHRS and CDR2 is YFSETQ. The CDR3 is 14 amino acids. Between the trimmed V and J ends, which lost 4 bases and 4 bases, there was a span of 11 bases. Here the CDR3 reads CASSLQGVNEKLFF. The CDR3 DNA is TGCGCCAGCAGCCTGCAGGGAGTTAATGAAAAACTGTTTTTT.

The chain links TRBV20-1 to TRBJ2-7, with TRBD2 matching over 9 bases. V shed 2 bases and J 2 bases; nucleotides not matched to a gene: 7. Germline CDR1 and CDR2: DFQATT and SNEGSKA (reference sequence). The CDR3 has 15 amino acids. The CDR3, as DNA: TGCAGTGCTAGATCCGGGCTAGCGGGGCCCTACGAGCAGTACTTC. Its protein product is CSARSGLAGPYEQYF.

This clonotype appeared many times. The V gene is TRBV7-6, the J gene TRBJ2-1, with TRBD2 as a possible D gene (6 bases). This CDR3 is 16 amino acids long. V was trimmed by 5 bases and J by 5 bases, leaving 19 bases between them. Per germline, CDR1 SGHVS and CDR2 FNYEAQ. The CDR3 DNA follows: TGTGCCAGCAGCCCCCGGGGCGGGACCCTAAACAATGAGCAGTTCTTC. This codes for CASSPRGGTLNNEQFF.

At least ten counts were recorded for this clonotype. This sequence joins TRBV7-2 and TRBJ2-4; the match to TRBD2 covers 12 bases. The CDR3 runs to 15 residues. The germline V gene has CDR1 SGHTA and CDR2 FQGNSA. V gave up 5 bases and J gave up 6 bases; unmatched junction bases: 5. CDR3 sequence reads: CASSPGGLAGNIQYF. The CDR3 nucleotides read TGTGCCAGCAGCCCAGGGGGACTAGCGGGAAACATTCAGTACTTC.

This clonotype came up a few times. CDR3 coding DNA: TGCAGTGCTAGAGCCGGAATGAACACTGAAGCTTTCTTT. Translation gives CSARAGMNTEAFF. V gene TRBV20-1 combines with J gene TRBJ1-1; D not certain. The CDR3 covers 13 residues. With 1 base removed from V and 0 bases from J, the gap between germline ends came to 6 bases. In germline, CDR1 is DFQATT, CDR2 SNEGSKA (reference sequence).

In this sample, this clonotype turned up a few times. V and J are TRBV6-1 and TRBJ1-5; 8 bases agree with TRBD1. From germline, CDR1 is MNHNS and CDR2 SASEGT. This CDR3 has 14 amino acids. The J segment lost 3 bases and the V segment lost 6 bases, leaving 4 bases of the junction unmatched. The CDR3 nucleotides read TGTGCCAGCAGAGGACAGGGAGCCAATCAGCCCCAGCATTTT. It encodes CASRGQGANQPQHF.

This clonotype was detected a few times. The CDR3 region is CSGQYSRNTEAFF. DNA for the CDR3: TGCAGTGGTCAGTACAGCCGGAACACTGAAGCTTTCTTT. This chain uses TRBV20-1 with TRBJ1-1; no definite D call. The CDR3 sequence is 13 residues long. In germline, CDR1 is DFQATT, CDR2 SNEGSKA (reference sequence). The V and J ends lost 7 bases and 1 base respectively, with 13 bases between them.

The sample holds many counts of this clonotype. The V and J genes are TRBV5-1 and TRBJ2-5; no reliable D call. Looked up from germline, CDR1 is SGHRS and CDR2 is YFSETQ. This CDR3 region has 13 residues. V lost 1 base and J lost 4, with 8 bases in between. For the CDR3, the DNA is TGCGCCAGCAGCTTGATTAGAGCAGAGACCCAGTACTTC. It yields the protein CASSLIRAETQYF.

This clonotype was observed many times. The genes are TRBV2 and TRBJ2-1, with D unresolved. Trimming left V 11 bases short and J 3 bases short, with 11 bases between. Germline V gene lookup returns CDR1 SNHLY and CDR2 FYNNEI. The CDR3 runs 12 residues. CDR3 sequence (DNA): TGTGCCCTTAAAGGAGACTACAATGAGCAGTTCTTC. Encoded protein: CALKGDYNEQFF.

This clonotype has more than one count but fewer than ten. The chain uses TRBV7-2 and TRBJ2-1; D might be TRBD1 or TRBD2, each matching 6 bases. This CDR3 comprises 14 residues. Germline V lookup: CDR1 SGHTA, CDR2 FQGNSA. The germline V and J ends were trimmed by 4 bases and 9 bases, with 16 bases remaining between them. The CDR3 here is CASSSGDTRSEQFF. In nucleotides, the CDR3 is TGTGCCAGCAGCTCGGGGGACACTAGGAGTGAGCAGTTCTTC. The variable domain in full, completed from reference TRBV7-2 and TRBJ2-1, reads GAGVSQSPSNKVTEKGKDVELRCDPISGHTALYWYRQSLGQGLEFLIYFQGNSAPDKSGLPSDRFSAERTGGSVSTLTIQRTQQEDSAVYLCASSSGDTRSEQFFGPGTRLTVL.

DNA for the CDR3: TGTGCCAGCAGCCTAGGGGGTCACATTTCCATGAACACTGAAGCTTTCTTT. Translation: CASSLGGHISMNTEAFF. The gene calls are TRBV11-2 and TRBJ1-1; possible D gene TRBD1, 6 bases. The CDR3 sequence is 17 residues long. From germline, CDR1 is SGHAT and CDR2 FQNNGV. Trimming took 5 bases from V and 0 from J, leaving 19 bases between them.

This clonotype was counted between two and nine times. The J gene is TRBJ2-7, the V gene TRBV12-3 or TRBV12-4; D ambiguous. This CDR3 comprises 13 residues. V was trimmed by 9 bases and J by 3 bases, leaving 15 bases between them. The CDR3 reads CASKEDANYEQYF. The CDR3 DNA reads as TGTGCCAGTAAAGAGGACGCAAACTACGAGCAGTACTTC.

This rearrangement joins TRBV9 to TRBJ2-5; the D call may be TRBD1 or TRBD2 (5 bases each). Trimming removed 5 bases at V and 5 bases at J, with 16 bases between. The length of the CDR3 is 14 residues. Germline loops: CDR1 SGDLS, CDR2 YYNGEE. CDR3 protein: CASRAGTSRETQYF. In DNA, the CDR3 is TGTGCCAGCAGAGCTGGGACCTCCAGGGAGACCCAGTACTTC.

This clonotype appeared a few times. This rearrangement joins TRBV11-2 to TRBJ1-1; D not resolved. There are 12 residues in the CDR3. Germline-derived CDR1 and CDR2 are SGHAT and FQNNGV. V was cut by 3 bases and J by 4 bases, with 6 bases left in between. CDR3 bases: TGTGCCAGCAGCTTCCCCCCCACTGAAGCTTTCTTT. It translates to CASSFPPTEAFF. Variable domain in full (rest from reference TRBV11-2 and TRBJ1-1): EAGVAQSPRYKIIEKRQSVAFWCNPISGHATLYWYQQILGQGPKLLIQFQNNGVVDDSQLPKDRFSAERLKGVDSTLKIQPAKLEDSAVYLCASSFPPTEAFFGQGTRLTVV.